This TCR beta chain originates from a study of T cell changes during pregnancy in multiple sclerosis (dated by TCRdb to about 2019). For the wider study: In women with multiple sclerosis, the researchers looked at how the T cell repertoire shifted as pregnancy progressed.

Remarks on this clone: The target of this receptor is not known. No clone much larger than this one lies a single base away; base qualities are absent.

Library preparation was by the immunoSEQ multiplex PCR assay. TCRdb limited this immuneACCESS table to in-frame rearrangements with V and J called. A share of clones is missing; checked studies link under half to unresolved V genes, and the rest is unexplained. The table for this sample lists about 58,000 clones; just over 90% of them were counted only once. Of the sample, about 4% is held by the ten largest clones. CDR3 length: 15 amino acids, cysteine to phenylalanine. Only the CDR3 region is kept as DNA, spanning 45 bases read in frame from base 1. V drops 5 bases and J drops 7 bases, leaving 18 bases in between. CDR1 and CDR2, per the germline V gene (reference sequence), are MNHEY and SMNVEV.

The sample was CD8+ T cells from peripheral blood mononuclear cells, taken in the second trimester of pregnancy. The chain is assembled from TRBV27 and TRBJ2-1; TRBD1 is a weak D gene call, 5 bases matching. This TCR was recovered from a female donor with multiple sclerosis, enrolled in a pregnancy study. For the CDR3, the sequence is CASSLIRGFGNEQFF. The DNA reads TGTGCCAGCAGTCTTATAAGGGGTTTTGGGAATGAGCAGTTCTTC.